This T cell receptor (beta chain) stems from a study of siplizumab effects on memory and regulatory T cells. Study-wide findings and caveats: Naive T cells looked more diverse than memory cells and looked like major alloresponse contributors.

This clone was seen a single time. Antigen: not known. Germline V CDR1 and CDR2: MNHNS, SASEGT. V shed 1 base and J shed 0 bases, with 14 bases lying between them. This CDR3 region has 17 residues. Sequencing was performed with immunoSEQ multiplex PCR; in TCRdb, only in-frame clones are kept and a portion is missing. There are some 96,000 clones in the sample; 91% occur only once, and 0.15% lies in the top ten. The material sequenced was CD4+ T cells sorted from blood. The clonotype was recovered from a human donor in good health. The chain recombines TRBV6-1 with TRBJ2-3, with D possibly matching TRBD2 (6 bases). In DNA, the CDR3 is TGTGCCAGCAGTGAAGGTCTAGGAGGGACTAGCACAGATACGCAGTATTTT. The encoded protein is CASSEGLGGTSTDTQYF.